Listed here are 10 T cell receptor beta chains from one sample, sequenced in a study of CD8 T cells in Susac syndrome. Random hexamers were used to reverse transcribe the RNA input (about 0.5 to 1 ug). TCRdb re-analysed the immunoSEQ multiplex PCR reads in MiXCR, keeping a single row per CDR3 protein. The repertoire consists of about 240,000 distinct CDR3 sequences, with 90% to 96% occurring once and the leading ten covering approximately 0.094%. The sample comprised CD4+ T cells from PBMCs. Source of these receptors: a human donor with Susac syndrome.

The CDR3 reads CASSTRTFTNTEAFF. The CDR3 coding sequence is TGTGCCAGTAGTACCAGGACCTTTACGAACACTGAAGCTTTCTTT. This rearrangement joins TRBV19 to TRBJ1-1; no clear D. The CDR3 extends over 15 amino acids. The V end lost 4 bases, the J end lost 1 base, and 13 bases lay between the germline ends. CDR1 is LNHDA, CDR2 SQIVND, per germline (reference sequence).

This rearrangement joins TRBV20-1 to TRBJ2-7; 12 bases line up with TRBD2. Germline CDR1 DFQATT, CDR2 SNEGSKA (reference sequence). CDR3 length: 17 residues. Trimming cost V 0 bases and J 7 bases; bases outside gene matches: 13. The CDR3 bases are TGCAGTGCTAGAGACTTACGATCGACTAGCGGGAGTCGAGAGCAGTACTTC. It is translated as CSARDLRSTSGSREQYF.

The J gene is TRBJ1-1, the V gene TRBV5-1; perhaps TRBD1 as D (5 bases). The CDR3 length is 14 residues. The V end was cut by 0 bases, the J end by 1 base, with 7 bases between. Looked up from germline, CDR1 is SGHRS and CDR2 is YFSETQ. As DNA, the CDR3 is TGCGCCAGCAGCTTGGCCGGACAGAACACTGAAGCTTTCTTT. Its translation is CASSLAGQNTEAFF.

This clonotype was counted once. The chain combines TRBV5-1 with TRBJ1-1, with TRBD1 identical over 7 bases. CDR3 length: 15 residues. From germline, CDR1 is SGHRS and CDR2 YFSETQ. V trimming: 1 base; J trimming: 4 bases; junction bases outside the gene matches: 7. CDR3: CASSLTGASGTEAFF. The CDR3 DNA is TGCGCCAGCAGCTTGACAGGGGCGAGTGGCACTGAAGCTTTCTTT.

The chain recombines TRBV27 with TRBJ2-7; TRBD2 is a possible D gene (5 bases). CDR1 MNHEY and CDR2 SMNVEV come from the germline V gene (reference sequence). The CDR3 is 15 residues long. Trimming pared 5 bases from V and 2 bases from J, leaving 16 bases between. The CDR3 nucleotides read TGTGCCAGCAGTCCCCTGATGATTAGCGCCTACGAGCAGTACTTC. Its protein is CASSPLMISAYEQYF.

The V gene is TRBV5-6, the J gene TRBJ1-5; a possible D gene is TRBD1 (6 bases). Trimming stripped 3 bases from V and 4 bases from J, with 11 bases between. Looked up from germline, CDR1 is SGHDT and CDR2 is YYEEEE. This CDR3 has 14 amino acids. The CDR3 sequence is CASSSTGRNQPQHF. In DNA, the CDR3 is TGTGCCAGCAGCTCTACAGGGAGGAATCAGCCCCAGCATTTT.

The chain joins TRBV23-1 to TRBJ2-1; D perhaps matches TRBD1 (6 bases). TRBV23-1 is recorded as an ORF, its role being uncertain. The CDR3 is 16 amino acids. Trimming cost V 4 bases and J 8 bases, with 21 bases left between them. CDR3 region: CASSRPGGRGLDEQFF. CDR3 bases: TGCGCCAGCAGTCGGCCCGGTGGCAGGGGCTTGGATGAGCAGTTCTTC.

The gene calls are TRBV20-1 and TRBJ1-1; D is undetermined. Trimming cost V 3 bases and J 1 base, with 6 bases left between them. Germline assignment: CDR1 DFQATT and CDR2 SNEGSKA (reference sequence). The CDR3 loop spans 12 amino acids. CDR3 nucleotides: TGCAGTGCTAGTATCCGGAACACTGAAGCTTTCTTT. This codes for CSASIRNTEAFF.

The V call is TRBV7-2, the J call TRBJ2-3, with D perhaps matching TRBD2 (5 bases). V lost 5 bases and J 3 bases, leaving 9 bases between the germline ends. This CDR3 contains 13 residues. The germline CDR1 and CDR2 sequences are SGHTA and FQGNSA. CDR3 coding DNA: TGTGCCAGCAGCCAAACTAGGACAGATACGCAGTATTTT. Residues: CASSQTRTDTQYF. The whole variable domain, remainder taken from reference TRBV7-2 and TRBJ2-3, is GAGVSQSPSNKVTEKGKDVELRCDPISGHTALYWYRQSLGQGLEFLIYFQGNSAPDKSGLPSDRFSAERTGGSVSTLTIQRTQQEDSAVYLCASSQTRTDTQYFGPGTRLTVL.

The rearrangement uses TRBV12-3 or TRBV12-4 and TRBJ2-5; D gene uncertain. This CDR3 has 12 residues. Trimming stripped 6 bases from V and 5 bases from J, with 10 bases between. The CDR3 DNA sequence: TGTGCCAGCAGCCCTATGAGTGAGACCCAGTACTTC. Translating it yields CASSPMSETQYF.